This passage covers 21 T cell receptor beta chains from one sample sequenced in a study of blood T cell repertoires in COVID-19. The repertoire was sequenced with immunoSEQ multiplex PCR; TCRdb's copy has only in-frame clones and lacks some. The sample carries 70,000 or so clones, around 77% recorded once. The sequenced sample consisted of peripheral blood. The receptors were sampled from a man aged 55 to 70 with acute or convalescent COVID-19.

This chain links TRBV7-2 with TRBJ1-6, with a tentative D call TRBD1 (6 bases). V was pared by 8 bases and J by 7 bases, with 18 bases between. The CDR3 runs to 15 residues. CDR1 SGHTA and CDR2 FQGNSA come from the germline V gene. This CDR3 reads CASGNLRGGNSPLHF. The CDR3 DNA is TGTGCCAGCGGGAATTTGAGGGGGGGGAATTCACCCCTCCACTTT.

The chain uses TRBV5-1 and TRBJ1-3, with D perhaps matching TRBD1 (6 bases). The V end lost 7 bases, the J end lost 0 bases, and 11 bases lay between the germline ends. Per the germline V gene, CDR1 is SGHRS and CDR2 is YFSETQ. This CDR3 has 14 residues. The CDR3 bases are TGCGCCAGCGCTGGGGGCAACTCTGGAAACACCATATATTTT. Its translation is CASAGGNSGNTIYF.

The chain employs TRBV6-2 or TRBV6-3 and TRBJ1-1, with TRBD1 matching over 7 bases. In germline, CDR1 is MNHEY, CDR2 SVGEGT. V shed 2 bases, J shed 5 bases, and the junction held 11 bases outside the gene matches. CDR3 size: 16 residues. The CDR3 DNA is TGTGCCAGCAGTTACGTTCGAGGGGGCTGGAAGACTGAAGCTTTCTTT. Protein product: CASSYVRGGWKTEAFF.

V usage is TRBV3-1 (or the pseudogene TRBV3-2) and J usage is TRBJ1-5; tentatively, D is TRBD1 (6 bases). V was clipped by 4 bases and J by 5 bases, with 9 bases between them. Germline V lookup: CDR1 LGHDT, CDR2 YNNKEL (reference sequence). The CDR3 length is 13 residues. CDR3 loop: CASSLTGDQPQHF. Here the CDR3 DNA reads TGTGCCAGCAGCCTGACAGGCGATCAGCCCCAGCATTTT.

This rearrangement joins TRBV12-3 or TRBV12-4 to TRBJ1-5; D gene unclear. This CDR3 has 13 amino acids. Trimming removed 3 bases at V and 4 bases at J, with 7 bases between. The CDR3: CASSFGGNQPQHF. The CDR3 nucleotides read TGTGCCAGCAGTTTTGGCGGGAATCAGCCCCAGCATTTT.

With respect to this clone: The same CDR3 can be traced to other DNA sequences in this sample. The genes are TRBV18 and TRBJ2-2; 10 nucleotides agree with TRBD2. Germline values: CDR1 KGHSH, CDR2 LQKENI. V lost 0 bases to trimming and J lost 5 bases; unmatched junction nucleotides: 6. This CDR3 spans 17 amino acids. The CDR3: CASSPPSGGAGTGELFF. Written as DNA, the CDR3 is TGTGCCAGCTCACCACCCAGCGGGGGGGCCGGTACCGGGGAGCTGTTTTTT.

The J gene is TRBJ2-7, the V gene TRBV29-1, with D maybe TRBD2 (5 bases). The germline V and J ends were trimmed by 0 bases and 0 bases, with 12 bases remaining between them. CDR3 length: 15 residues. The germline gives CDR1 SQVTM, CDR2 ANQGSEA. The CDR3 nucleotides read TGCAGCGTTGAAGACGGGCTAGCCTCCTCCTACGAGCAGTACTTC. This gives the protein CSVEDGLASSYEQYF.

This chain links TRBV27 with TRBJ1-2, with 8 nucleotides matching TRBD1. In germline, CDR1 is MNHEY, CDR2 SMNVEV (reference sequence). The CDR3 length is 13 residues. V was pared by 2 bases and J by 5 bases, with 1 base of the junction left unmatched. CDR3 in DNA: TGTGCCAGCAGTTTAAGGACAGGGTATGGCTACACCTTC. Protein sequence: CASSLRTGYGYTF.

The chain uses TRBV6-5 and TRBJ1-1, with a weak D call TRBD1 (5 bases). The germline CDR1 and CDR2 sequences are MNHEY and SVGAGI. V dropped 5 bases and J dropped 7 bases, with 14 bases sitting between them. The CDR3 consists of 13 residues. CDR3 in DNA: TGTGCCAGCAGTCCCCCAGGGAGGCGTGAAGCTTTCTTT. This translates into CASSPPGRREAFF.

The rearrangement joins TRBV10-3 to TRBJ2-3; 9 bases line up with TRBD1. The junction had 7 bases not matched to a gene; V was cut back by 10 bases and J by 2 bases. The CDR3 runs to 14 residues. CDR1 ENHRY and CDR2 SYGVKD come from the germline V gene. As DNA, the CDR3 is TGTGCCACCTCCGGGACAGGGACCACAGATACGCAGTATTTT. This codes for CATSGTGTTDTQYF.

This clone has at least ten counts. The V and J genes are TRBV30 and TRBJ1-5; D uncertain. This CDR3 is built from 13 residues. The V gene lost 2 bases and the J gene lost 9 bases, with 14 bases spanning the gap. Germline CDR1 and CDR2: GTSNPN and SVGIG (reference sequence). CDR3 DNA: TGTGCCTGGAGTCCGGCTGGCAGGTCGCCCCAGCATTTT. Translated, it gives CAWSPAGRSPQHF. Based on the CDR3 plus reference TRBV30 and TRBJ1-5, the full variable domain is SQTIHQWPATLVQPVGSPLSLECTVEGTSNPNLYWYRQAAGRGLQLLFYSVGIGQISSEVPQNLSASRPQDRQFILSSKKLLLSDSGFYLCAWSPAGRSPQHFGDGTRLSIL.

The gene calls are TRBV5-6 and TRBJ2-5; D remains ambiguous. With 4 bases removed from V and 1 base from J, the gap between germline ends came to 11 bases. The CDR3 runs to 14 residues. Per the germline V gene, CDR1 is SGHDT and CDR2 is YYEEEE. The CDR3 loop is CASSPTEIQETQYF. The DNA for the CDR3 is TGTGCCAGCAGCCCTACAGAGATCCAAGAGACCCAGTACTTC. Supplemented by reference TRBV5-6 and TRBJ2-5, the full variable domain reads DAGVTQSPTHLIKTRGQQVTLRCSPKSGHDTVSWYQQALGQGPQFIFQYYEEEERQRGNFPDRFSGHQFPNYSSELNVNALLLGDSALYLCASSPTEIQETQYFGPGTRLLVL.

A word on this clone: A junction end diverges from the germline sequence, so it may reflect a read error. The CDR3 here is CASSQWGTPSQQETHYF. The CDR3 DNA reads TGTGCCAGCAGCCAATGGGGGACTCCATCGCAACAAGAGACCCATTACTTC. The chain employs TRBV4-2 and TRBJ2-5, with D perhaps TRBD2 (6 bases). From germline, CDR1 is LGHNA and CDR2 YNFKEQ. The CDR3 sequence is 17 residues long.

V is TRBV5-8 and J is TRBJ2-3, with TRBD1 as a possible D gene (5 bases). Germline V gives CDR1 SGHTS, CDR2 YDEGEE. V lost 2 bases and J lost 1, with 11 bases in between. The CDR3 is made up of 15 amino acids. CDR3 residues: CASSFDGRGTDTQYF. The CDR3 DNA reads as TGTGCCAGCAGCTTTGATGGCAGGGGCACAGATACGCAGTATTTT.

The CDR3 loop is CASSSGGTAKYEQYF. CDR3 DNA: TGTGCCAGCAGCTCGGGGGGGACAGCGAAATACGAGCAGTACTTC. The chain links TRBV11-3 to TRBJ2-7, with a tentative D call TRBD2 (8 bases). The germline gives CDR1 SGHNT, CDR2 YENEEA. The CDR3 covers 15 residues. V gave up 4 bases and J gave up 4 bases, with 17 bases separating them.

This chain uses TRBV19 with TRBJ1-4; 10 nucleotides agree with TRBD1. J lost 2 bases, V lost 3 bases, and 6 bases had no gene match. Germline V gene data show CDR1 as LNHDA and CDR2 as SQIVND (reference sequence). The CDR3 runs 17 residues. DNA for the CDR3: TGTGCCAGTAGTATCCCTGACAGGGGGCCTACTAATGAAAAACTGTTTTTT. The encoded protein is CASSIPDRGPTNEKLFF. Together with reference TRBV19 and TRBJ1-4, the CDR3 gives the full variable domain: DGGITQSPKYLFRKEGQNVTLSCEQNLNHDAMYWYRQDPGQGLRLIYYSQIVNDFQKGDIAEGYSVSREKKESFPLTVTSAQKNPTAFYLCASSIPDRGPTNEKLFFGSGTQLSVL.

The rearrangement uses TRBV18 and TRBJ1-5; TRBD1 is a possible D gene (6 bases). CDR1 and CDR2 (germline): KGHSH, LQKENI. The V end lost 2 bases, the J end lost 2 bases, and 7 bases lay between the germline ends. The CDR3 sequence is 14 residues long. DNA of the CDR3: TGTGCCAGCTCACCAAACAGGGGCAATCAGCCCCAGCATTTT. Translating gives CASSPNRGNQPQHF.

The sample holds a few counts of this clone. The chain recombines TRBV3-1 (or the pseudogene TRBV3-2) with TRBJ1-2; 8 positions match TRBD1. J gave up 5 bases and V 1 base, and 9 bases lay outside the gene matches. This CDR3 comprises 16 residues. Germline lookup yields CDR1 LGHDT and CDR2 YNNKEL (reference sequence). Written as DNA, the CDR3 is TGTGCCAGCAGCCAAGCCGGACAGGGTGAGATATATGGCTACACCTTC. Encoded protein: CASSQAGQGEIYGYTF.

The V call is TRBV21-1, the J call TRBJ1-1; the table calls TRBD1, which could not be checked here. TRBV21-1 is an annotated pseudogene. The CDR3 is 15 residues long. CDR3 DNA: TGTGCCAGCAGTTCGTACCGGGACAGGGGACCTGAAGCTTTCTTT. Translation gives CASSSYRDRGPEAFF.

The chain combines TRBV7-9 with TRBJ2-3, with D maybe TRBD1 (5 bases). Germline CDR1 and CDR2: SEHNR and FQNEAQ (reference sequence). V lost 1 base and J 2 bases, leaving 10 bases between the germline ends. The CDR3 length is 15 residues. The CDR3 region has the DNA TGTGCCAGCAGCTTAGAATTCAGGGACACAGATACGCAGTATTTT. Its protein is CASSLEFRDTDTQYF. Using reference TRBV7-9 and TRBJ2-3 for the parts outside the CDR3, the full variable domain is DTGVSQNPRHKITKRGQNVTFRCDPISEHNRLYWYRQTLGQGPEFLTYFQNEAQLEKSRLLSDRFSAERPKGSFSTLEIQRTEQGDSAMYLCASSLEFRDTDTQYFGPGTRLTVL.

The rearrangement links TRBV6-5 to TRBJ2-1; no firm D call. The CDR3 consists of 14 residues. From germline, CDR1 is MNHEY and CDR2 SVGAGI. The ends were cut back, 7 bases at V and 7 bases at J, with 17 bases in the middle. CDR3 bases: TGTGCCAGCATATCTCCCTGGAGTGAGAATGAGCAGTTCTTC. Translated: CASISPWSENEQFF.